This T cell receptor (beta chain) was profiled in a study of control samples from healthy donors and cancer patients. The junction had 5 bases not matched to a gene; V was cut back by 0 bases and J by 3 bases. CDR3 length: 16 amino acids. Germline CDR1 and CDR2: SGHNT and YYREEE (reference sequence). TCRdb keeps only in-frame clones here, not all; method: immunoSEQ multiplex PCR. The sample has about 94,000 clones, 90% seen once. This clone was seen just once. The clonotype originates from a woman aged 18-29 years in good health. The sequenced material came from blood. This sequence joins TRBV5-4 and TRBJ2-2, with TRBD1 identical over 7 bases. The CDR3 sequence is CASSLEGGRDTGELFF. The CDR3 nucleotides are TGTGCCAGCAGCTTGGAAGGGGGCCGCGACACCGGGGAGCTGTTTTTT.